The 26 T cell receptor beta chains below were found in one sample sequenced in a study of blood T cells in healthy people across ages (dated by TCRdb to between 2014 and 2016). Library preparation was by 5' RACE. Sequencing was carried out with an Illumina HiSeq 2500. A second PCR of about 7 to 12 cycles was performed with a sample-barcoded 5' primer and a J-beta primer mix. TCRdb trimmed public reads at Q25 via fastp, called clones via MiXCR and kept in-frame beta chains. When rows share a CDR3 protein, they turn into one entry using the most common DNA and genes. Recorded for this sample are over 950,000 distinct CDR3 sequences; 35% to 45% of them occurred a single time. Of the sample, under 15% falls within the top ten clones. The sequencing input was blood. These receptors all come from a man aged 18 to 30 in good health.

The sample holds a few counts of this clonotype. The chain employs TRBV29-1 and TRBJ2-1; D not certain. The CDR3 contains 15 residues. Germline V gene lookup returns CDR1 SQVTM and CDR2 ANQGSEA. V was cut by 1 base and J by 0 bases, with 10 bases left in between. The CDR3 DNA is TGCAGCGTTGAAGGGGTGCCGAGCTCCTACAATGAGCAGTTCTTC. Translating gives CSVEGVPSSYNEQFF.

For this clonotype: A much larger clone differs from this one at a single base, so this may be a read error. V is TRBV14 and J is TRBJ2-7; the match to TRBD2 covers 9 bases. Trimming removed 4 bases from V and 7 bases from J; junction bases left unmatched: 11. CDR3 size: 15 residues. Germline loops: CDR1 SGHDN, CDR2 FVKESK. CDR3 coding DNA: TGTGCCAGCAGCCCCTTGGGACTAGCAGTCAATGAGCAGTACTTC. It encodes CASSPLGLAVNEQYF. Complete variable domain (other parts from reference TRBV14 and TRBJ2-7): EAGVTQFPSHSVIEKGQTVTLRCDPISGHDNLYWYRRVMGKEIKFLLHFVKESKQDESGMPNNRFLAERTGGTYSTLKVQPAELEDSGVYFCASSPLGLAVNEQYFGPGTRLTVT.

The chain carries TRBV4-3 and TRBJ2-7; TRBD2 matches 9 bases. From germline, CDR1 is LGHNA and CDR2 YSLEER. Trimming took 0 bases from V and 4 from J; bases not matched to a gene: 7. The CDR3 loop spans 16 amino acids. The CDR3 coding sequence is TGCGCCAGCAGCCAAGAGGAGACTAGCGGATTATACGAGCAGTACTTC. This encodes CASSQEETSGLYEQYF.

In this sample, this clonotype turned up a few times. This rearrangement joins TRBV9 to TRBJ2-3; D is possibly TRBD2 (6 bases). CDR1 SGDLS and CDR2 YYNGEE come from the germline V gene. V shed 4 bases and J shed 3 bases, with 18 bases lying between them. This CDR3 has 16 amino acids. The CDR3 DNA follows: TGTGCCAGCAGCCCTGGGGGACTTTCTAGGACAGATACGCAGTATTTT. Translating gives CASSPGGLSRTDTQYF.

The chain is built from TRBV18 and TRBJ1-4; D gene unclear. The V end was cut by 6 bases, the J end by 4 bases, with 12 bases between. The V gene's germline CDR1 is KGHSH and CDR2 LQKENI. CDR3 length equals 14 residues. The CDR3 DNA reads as TGTGCCAGCTCCCCGGACTCTAATAATGAAAAACTGTTTTTT. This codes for CASSPDSNNEKLFF.

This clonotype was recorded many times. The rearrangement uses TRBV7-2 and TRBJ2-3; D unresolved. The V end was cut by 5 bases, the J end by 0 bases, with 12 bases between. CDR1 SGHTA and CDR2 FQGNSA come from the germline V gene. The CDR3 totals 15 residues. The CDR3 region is CASSPWPSSTDTQYF. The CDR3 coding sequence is TGTGCCAGCAGCCCATGGCCCTCTAGCACAGATACGCAGTATTTT.

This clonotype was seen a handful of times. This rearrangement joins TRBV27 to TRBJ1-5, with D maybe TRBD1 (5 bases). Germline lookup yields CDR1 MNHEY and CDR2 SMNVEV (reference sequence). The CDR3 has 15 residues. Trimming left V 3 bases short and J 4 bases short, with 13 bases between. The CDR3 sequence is CASSLGVGGNQPQHF. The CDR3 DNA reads TGTGCCAGCAGTTTGGGGGTGGGGGGGAATCAGCCCCAGCATTTT.

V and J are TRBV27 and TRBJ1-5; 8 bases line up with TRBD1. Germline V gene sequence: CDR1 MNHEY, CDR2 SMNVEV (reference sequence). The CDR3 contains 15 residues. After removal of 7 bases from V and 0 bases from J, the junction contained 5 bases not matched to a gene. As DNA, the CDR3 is TGTGCCAGCAAGATTACAGGGGGTAGCAATCAGCCCCAGCATTTT. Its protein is CASKITGGSNQPQHF.

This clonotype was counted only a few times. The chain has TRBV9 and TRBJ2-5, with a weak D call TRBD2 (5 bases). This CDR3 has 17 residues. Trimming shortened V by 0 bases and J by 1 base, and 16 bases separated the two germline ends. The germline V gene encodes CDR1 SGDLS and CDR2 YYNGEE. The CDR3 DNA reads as TGTGCCAGCAGCGTAGACGCCAGCGGAGTTATCCAAGAGACCCAGTACTTC. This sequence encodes CASSVDASGVIQETQYF.

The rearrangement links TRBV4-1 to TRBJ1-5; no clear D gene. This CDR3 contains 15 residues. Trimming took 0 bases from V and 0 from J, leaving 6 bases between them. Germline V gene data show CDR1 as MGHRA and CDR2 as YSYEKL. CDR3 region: CASSQDPDSNQPQHF. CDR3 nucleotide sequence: TGCGCCAGCAGCCAAGATCCGGATAGCAATCAGCCCCAGCATTTT.

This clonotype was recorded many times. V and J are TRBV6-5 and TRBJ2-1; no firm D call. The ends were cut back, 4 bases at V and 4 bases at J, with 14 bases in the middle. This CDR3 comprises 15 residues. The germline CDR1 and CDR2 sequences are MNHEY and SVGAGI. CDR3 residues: CASSSYRGPYNEQFF. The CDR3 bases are TGTGCCAGCAGTTCCTACAGAGGACCTTACAATGAGCAGTTCTTC.

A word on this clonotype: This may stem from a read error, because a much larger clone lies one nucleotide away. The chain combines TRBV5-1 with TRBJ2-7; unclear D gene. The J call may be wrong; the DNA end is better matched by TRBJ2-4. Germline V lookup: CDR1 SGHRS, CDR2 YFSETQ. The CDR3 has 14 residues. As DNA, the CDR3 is TGCGCCAGCAGCTTGGGTTATAGTGAAACCATTCAGTACTTC. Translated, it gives CASSLGYSETIQYF.

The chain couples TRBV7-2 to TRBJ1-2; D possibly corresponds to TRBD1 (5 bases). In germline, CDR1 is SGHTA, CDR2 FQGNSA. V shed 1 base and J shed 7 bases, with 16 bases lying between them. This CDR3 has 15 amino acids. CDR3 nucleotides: TGTGCCAGCAGCTTAGAGTGGGGTAGCGGGGGTGGCTACACCTTC. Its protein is CASSLEWGSGGGYTF.

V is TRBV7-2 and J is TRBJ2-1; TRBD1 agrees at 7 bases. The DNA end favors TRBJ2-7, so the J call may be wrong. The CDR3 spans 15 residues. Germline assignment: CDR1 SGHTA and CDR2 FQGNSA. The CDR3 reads CASSLGGTVNNEQYF. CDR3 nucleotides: TGTGCCAGCAGCTTAGGGGGGACAGTAAACAATGAGCAGTACTTC.

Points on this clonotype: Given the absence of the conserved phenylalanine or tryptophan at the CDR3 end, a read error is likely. DNA of the CDR3: TGTGCCAGTAGCTTAAGGACAGGGGAGGGGTTCAGCACAGATACGCAGTATGTT. Protein product: CASSLRTGEGFSTDTQYV. V usage is TRBV7-2 and J usage is TRBJ2-3; TRBD1 aligns across 9 bases. This CDR3 spans 18 amino acids. CDR1 and CDR2 from the germline V gene are SGHTA and FQGNSA.

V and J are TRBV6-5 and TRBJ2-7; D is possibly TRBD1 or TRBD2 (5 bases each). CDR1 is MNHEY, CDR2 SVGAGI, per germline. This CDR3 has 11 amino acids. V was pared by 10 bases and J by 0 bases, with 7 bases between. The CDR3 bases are TGTGCCACCGGGGCCTCCTACGAGCAGTACTTC. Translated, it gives CATGASYEQYF.

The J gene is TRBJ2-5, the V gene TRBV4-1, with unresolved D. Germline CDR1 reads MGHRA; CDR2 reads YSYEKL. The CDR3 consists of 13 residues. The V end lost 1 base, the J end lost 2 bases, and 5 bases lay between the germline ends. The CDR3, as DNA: TGCGCCAGCAGCCAAGTCGTTCAAGAGACCCAGTACTTC. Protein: CASSQVVQETQYF.

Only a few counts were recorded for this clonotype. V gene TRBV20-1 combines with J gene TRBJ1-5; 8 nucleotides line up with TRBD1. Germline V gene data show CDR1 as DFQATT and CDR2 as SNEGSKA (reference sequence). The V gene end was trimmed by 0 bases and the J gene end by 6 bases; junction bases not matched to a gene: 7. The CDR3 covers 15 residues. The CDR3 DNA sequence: TGCAGTGCTAGAGATCAGGGGGCGCGTGGTCAGCCCCAGCATTTT. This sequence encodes CSARDQGARGQPQHF.

The CDR3 bases are TGCAGTGCTTTGCCGGGACAGGGGGACACTGAAGCTTTCTTT. Residues: CSALPGQGDTEAFF. V and J are TRBV20-1 and TRBJ1-1; the match to TRBD1 covers 11 bases. In germline, CDR1 is DFQATT, CDR2 SNEGSKA (reference sequence). V shed 5 bases, J shed 3 bases, and the junction held 5 bases outside the gene matches. This CDR3 is 14 amino acids long.

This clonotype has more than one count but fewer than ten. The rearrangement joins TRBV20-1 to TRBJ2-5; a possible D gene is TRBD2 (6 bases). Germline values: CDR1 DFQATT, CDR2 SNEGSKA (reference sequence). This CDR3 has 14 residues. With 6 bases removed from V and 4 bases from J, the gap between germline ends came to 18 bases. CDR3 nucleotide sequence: TGCAGTGCCTTTGGGAGTAGCGGCGGAGAGACCCAGTACTTC. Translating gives CSAFGSSGGETQYF.

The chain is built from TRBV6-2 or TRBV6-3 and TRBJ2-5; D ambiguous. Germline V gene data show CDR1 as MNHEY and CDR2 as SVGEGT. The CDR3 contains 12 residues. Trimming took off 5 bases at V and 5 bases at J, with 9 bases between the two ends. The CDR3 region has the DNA TGTGCCAGCAGTGACGATAGGGAGACCCAGTACTTC. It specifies CASSDDRETQYF.

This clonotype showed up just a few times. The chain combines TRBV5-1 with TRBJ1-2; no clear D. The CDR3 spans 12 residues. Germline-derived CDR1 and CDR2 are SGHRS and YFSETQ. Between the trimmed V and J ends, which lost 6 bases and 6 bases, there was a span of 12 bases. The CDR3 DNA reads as TGCGCCAGCACGGAAGGAGCTGATGGCTACACCTTC. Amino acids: CASTEGADGYTF.

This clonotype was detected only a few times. In DNA form, the CDR3 reads TGCGCCAGCAGCCAAGGAGGGGGAGATAGCAATCAGCCCCAGCATTTT. The encoded protein is CASSQGGGDSNQPQHF. The chain carries TRBV4-1 and TRBJ1-5, with D tentatively TRBD1 (6 bases). Trimming left V 1 base short and J 0 bases short, with 10 bases between. The CDR3 is made up of 16 amino acids. Per the germline V gene, CDR1 is MGHRA and CDR2 is YSYEKL.

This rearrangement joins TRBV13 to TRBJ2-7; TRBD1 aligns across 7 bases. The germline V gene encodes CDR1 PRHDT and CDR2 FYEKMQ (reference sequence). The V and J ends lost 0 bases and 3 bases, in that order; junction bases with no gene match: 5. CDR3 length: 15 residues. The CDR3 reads CASSLGRDSYYEQYF. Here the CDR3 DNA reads TGTGCCAGCAGCTTAGGCCGGGACAGTTACTACGAGCAGTACTTC.

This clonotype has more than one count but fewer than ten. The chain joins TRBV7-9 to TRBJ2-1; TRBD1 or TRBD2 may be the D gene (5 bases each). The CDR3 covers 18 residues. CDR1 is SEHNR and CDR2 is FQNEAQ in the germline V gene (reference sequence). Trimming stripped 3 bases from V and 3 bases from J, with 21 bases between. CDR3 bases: TGTGCCAGCAGCTTGGGGGAAGGGAAACAAGTGGACTACAATGAGCAGTTCTTC. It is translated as CASSLGEGKQVDYNEQFF.

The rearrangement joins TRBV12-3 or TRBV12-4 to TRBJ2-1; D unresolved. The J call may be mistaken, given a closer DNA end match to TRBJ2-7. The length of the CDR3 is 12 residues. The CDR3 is CASISSYNEQYF. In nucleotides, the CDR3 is TGTGCCAGCATTAGCTCCTACAATGAGCAGTACTTC.